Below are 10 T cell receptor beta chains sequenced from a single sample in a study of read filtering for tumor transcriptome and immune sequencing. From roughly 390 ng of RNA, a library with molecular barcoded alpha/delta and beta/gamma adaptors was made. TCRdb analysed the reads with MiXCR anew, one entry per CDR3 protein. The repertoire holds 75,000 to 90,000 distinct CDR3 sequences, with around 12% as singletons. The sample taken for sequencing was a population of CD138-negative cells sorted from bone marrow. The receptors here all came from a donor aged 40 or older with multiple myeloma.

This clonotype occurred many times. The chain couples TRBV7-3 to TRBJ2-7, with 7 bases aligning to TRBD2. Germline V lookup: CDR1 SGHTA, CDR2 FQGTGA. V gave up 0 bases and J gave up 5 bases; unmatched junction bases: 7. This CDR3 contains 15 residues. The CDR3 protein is CASSLTGGPENEQYF. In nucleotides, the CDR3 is TGTGCCAGCAGCTTAACGGGAGGGCCAGAGAACGAGCAGTACTTC. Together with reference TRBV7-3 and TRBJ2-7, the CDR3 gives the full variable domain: GAGVSQTPSNKVTEKGKYVELRCDPISGHTALYWYRQSLGQGPEFLIYFQGTGAADDSGLPNDRFFAVRPEGSVSTLKIQRTERGDSAVYLCASSLTGGPENEQYFGPGTRLTVT.

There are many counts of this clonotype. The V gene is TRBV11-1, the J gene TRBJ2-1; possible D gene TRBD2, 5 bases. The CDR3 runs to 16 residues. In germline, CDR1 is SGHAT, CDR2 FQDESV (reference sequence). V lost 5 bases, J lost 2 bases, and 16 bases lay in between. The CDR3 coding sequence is TGTGCCAGCAGCCCCGCTCACAAGGGAGCCTACAATGAGCAGTTCTTC. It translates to CASSPAHKGAYNEQFF.

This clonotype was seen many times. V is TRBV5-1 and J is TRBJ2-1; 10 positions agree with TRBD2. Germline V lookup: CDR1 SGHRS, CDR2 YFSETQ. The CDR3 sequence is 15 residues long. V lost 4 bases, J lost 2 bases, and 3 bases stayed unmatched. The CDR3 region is CASSILAGTYNEQFF. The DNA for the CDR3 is TGCGCCAGCAGCATACTAGCGGGAACCTACAATGAGCAGTTCTTC.

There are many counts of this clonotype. This chain's CDR3 is CASSFGGRYEQYF. For the CDR3, the DNA is TGTGCCAGCAGTTTCGGCGGCCGCTACGAGCAGTACTTC. J is TRBJ2-7 and V is TRBV12-3 or TRBV12-4; D not resolved. The CDR3 contains 13 residues. V lost 3 bases, J lost 3 bases, and 9 bases lay in between.

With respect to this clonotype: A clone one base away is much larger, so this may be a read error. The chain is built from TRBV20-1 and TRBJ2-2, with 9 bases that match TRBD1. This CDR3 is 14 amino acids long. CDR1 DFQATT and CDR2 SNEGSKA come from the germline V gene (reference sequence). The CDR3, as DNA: TGCGGTGCTAGGGGACAGGGGAACACCGGGGAGCTGTTTTTT. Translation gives CGARGQGNTGELFF.

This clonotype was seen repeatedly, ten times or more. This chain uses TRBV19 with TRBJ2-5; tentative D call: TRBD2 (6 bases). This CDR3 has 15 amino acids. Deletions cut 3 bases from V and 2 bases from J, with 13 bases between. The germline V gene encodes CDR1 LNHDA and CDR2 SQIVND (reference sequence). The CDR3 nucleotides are TGTGCCAGTAGTATGGAGACGCGGGGACAAGAGACCCAGTACTTC. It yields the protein CASSMETRGQETQYF.

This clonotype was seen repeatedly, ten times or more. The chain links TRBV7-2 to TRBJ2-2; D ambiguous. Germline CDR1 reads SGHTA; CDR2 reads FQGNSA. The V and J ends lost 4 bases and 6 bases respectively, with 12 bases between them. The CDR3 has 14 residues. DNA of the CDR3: TGTGCCAGCAGCTCGGGTCTTGTCTCCGGGGAGCTGTTTTTT. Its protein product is CASSSGLVSGELFF.

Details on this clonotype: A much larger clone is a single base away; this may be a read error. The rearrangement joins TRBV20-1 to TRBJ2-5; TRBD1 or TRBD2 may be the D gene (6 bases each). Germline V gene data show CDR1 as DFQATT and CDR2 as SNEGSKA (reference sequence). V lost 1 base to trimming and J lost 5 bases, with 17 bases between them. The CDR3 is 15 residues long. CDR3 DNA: TGCAGTGCTAGAGGCAGCGCAGGGGACTCGGAGACCCAGTACTTC. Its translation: CSARGSAGDSETQYF.

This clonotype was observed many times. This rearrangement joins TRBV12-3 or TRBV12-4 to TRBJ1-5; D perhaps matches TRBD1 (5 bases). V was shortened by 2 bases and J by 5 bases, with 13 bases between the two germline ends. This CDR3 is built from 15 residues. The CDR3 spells CASSLNQGDDQPQHF. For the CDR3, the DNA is TGTGCCAGCAGTTTAAACCAGGGCGATGATCAGCCCCAGCATTTT.

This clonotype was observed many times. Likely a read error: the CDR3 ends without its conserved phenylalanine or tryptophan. The CDR3 DNA reads as TGTGCCAGCAGCCAAGGTGAGGTGGCAGGGGTTCAGCCCCAGCATTCT. Its translation is CASSQGEVAGVQPQHS. The rearrangement joins TRBV4-2 to TRBJ1-5; D possibly corresponds to TRBD1 (6 bases). CDR3 length equals 16 residues. Germline V gene sequence: CDR1 LGHNA, CDR2 YNFKEQ. Trimming shortened V by 1 base and J by 6 bases, and 16 bases separated the two germline ends.